Each of the 31 T cell receptor beta chains below was sequenced from the same sample in a study of regulatory T cells in long-lasting Graves disease. Library construction for TCR beta used iRepertoire HTBI primers and Arm-PCR of CDR3 regions. From the multiplex PCR reads, TCRdb called clonotypes with MiXCR, one entry per CDR3 protein. The sample has almost 350,000 distinct CDR3 sequences, 20% seen once; the top ten hold roughly 27%. Time point reported: persistent/refractory GD, antithyroid drugs over 5 years with positive TRAb. The TCR library was made from RNA extracted from PBMCs. Sequences were derived from peripheral blood mononuclear cells (PBMCs), sampled when the disease was refractory, from a patient treated with antithyroid drugs. The receptors were sampled from a female donor with Graves disease.

This clonotype was observed at least ten times. The chain combines TRBV6-1 with TRBJ1-1, with D possibly TRBD1 on 5 matching bases. This CDR3 has 13 residues. Germline values: CDR1 MNHNS, CDR2 SASEGT. V gave up 8 bases and J gave up 1 base, with 11 bases separating them. The CDR3 reads CASGPQGNTEAFF. For the CDR3, the DNA is TGTGCCAGCGGACCTCAGGGGAACACTGAAGCTTTCTTT.

The rearrangement uses TRBV7-2 and TRBJ1-5, with 8 bases matching TRBD1. The J segment lost 3 bases and the V segment lost 5 bases, leaving 6 bases of the junction unmatched. The CDR3 runs 15 residues. Germline V lookup: CDR1 SGHTA, CDR2 FQGNSA. CDR3 protein: CASSTGQEPNQPQHF. The CDR3 nucleotides are TGTGCCAGCAGCACGGGACAGGAACCCAATCAGCCCCAGCATTTT.

This clonotype was seen only a few times. The chain is built from TRBV30 and TRBJ2-5; D remains ambiguous. The CDR3 has 12 amino acids. CDR1 is GTSNPN and CDR2 is SVGIG in the germline V gene (reference sequence). Trimming stripped 4 bases from V and 2 bases from J, with 8 bases between. Here the CDR3 reads CAWNSPQETQYF. The CDR3 nucleotides are TGTGCCTGGAACAGTCCTCAAGAGACCCAGTACTTC.

Only a few counts were recorded for this clonotype. This clone may be a read error of a much larger clone one base away. J is TRBJ1-4 and V is TRBV28; 8 positions agree with TRBD1. CDR1 is MDHEN and CDR2 is SYDVKM in the germline V gene. This CDR3 contains 16 residues. CDR3 bases: TGTGCCAGCAGGACCGACAGGGGTTCAACTAATGAAAAACTGCTTTTT. Translating it yields CASRTDRGSTNEKLLF.

The chain uses TRBV12-3 or TRBV12-4 and TRBJ2-1, with D tentatively TRBD1 (5 bases). The CDR3 length is 13 residues. Between the trimmed V and J ends, which lost 6 bases and 9 bases, there was a span of 15 bases. The CDR3 sequence is CASSKPGNGEQFF. CDR3 nucleotides: TGTGCCAGCAGCAAACCAGGGAATGGTGAGCAGTTCTTC.

To note about this clonotype: Just one base apart from a much larger clone, this may be a read error. The chain employs TRBV7-2 and TRBJ1-4; TRBD1 aligns across 7 bases. Germline V gene data show CDR1 as SGHTA and CDR2 as FQGNSA. This CDR3 comprises 14 residues. V shed 4 bases and J 8 bases; nucleotides not matched to a gene: 7. Here the CDR3 DNA reads TGTGCCAGCAGCTACCTCTGGGACAGAGAAAAACTGTTTTTT. Translating gives CASSYLWDREKLFF. The complete variable domain, with remaining parts taken from reference TRBV7-2 and TRBJ1-4, reads GAGVSQSPSNKVTEKGKDVELRCDPISGHTALYWYRQSLGQGLEFLIYFQGNSAPDKSGLPSDRFSAERTGGSVSTLTIQRTQQEDSAVYLCASSYLWDREKLFFGSGTQLSVL.

This rearrangement joins TRBV19 to TRBJ1-2, with no clear D. Germline CDR1 is LNHDA and CDR2 is SQIVND (reference sequence). The CDR3 runs to 20 residues. Trimming took 0 bases from V and 4 from J, leaving 27 bases between them. The CDR3 here is CASSIDPSRGRTLTTYGYTF. The CDR3 DNA sequence: TGTGCCAGTAGTATAGATCCGTCTCGTGGTCGGACTCTGACAACCTATGGCTACACCTTC.

This clonotype was recorded many times. This chain uses TRBV29-1 with TRBJ1-5; 9 bases fit TRBD1. Germline lookup yields CDR1 SQVTM and CDR2 ANQGSEA. V was clipped by 7 bases and J by 2 bases; unmatched bases: 3. This CDR3 comprises 13 residues. The CDR3 reads CSATGGGNQPQHF. DNA of the CDR3: TGCAGCGCAACAGGGGGCGGCAATCAGCCCCAGCATTTT.

V gene TRBV10-1 combines with J gene TRBJ2-3; D unresolved. Trimming removed 1 base from V and 7 bases from J, with 9 bases in between. Germline V gene lookup returns CDR1 WNHNN and CDR2 SYGVQD (reference sequence). This CDR3 region has 13 residues. CDR3 nucleotide sequence: TGCGCCAGCAGTGAGTGGAGCGACCATACGCAGTATTTT. It translates to CASSEWSDHTQYF.

The rearrangement links TRBV5-1 to TRBJ1-4, with 7 bases identical to TRBD1. V trimming: 0 bases; J trimming: 4 bases; junction bases outside the gene matches: 9. Germline V CDR1 and CDR2: SGHRS, YFSETQ. CDR3 size: 17 residues. This CDR3 reads CASSLGPRTGLNEKLFF. The DNA of the CDR3 is TGCGCCAGCAGCTTGGGCCCCCGGACAGGCCTTAATGAAAAACTGTTTTTT.

This clonotype was counted many times. The chain couples TRBV7-8 to TRBJ2-5; D might be TRBD2 (5 bases). V lost 4 bases to trimming and J lost 7 bases, with 16 bases between them. The CDR3 is 14 residues long. Germline V gene data show CDR1 as SGHVS and CDR2 as FQNEAQ. CDR3 bases: TGTGCCAGCAGCTCGGACTTTCGGGTCGGGACCCAGTACTTC. Amino acids: CASSSDFRVGTQYF.

The V and J genes are TRBV6-1 and TRBJ1-2; D possibly corresponds to TRBD1 (5 bases). Trimming shortened V by 3 bases and J by 4 bases, and 12 bases separated the two germline ends. The CDR3 has 14 residues. Germline lookup yields CDR1 MNHNS and CDR2 SASEGT. The CDR3 loop reads CASSERRASYGYTF. CDR3 nucleotide sequence: TGTGCCAGCAGTGAGCGCAGGGCGAGCTATGGCTACACCTTC.

This clonotype was seen many times. The rearrangement links TRBV12-5 to TRBJ2-5, with 8 bases lining up with TRBD1. V lost 6 bases and J lost 2; bases outside the gene matches: 11. Germline loops: CDR1 LGHNT, CDR2 FRNRAP. The CDR3 consists of 16 residues. CDR3 sequence (DNA): TGTGCTAGTGGCTTCGGACAGGGAGGAGGTCAAGAGACCCAGTACTTC. Translating gives CASGFGQGGGQETQYF.

This clonotype appeared many times. This chain connects TRBV12-3 or TRBV12-4 to TRBJ1-2; 7 bases line up with TRBD1. Unmatched junction bases numbered 10, after V lost 7 bases and J lost 8 bases. This CDR3 comprises 13 residues. CDR3 residues: CASTQTGSQGYTF. Here the CDR3 DNA reads TGTGCCAGCACCCAGACAGGGAGTCAGGGCTACACCTTC.

The rearrangement uses TRBV7-8 and TRBJ2-7, with D perhaps assigned TRBD1 or TRBD2 (5 bases each). The V gene's germline CDR1 is SGHVS and CDR2 FQNEAQ. V was pared by 2 bases and J by 7 bases, with 9 bases between. The CDR3 is made up of 12 amino acids. The DNA of the CDR3 is TGTGCCAGCAGCTTAAGGGGACGGGAGCAGTACTTC. This translates into CASSLRGREQYF.

The genes are TRBV20-1 and TRBJ2-3, with D unclear. V lost 5 bases, J lost 6 bases, and 18 bases lay in between. The CDR3 covers 14 residues. Germline CDR1 DFQATT, CDR2 SNEGSKA (reference sequence). CDR3 coding DNA: TGCAGTGCTTACCCCCATCCACCTAGGGATACGCAGTATTTT. Encoded protein: CSAYPHPPRDTQYF.

This clonotype was recorded many times. The chain joins TRBV19 to TRBJ1-1; unclear D gene. From germline, CDR1 is LNHDA and CDR2 SQIVND (reference sequence). This CDR3 spans 16 amino acids. V was pared by 1 base and J by 0 bases, with 12 bases between. The CDR3 DNA follows: TGTGCCAGTAGTATAGTGAGACGAAAGCTGAACACTGAAGCTTTCTTT. This translates into CASSIVRRKLNTEAFF.

This clonotype was picked up a small number of times. CDR3 sequence reads: CAISATSGSLSEQYF. CDR3 bases: TGTGCCATCAGTGCGACTAGCGGGAGTCTAAGCGAGCAGTACTTC. This chain links TRBV10-3 with TRBJ2-7; 12 nucleotides align to TRBD2. The V gene's germline CDR1 is ENHRY and CDR2 SYGVKD. CDR3 length equals 15 residues. V was clipped by 4 bases and J by 6 bases; unmatched bases: 7.

This clonotype showed up just a few times. The rearrangement uses TRBV2 and TRBJ1-5, with 8 nucleotides matching TRBD1. In germline, CDR1 is SNHLY, CDR2 FYNNEI. The length of the CDR3 is 15 residues. After removal of 5 bases from V and 1 base from J, the junction contained 4 bases not matched to a gene. CDR3 sequence (DNA): TGTGCCAGCAGTTGGGACAGGAGCAGCAATCAGCCCCAGCATTTT. Encoded protein: CASSWDRSSNQPQHF.

This clonotype has only a few counts. Here the CDR3 DNA reads TGCAGTGCTAGAGACACGGCAGCTTTAGGCTACGAGCAGTACTTC. Residues: CSARDTAALGYEQYF. The genes are TRBV20-1 and TRBJ2-7; the D is unclear. The CDR3 sequence is 15 residues long. Trimming took 0 bases from V and 3 from J, leaving 15 bases between them. From germline, CDR1 is DFQATT and CDR2 SNEGSKA (reference sequence).

This clonotype was detected ten times or more. The rearrangement joins TRBV12-3 or TRBV12-4 to TRBJ1-1, with TRBD1 as a possible D gene (5 bases). Trimming removed 1 base from V and 4 bases from J, with 10 bases in between. The CDR3 covers 14 residues. The CDR3 DNA reads TGTGCCAGCAGTTTAGTAGGGGCAGTCACTGAAGCTTTCTTT. Encoded protein: CASSLVGAVTEAFF.

The V gene is TRBV20-1, the J gene TRBJ1-1, with a tentative D call TRBD1 (6 bases). There are 14 residues in the CDR3. Per the germline V gene, CDR1 is DFQATT and CDR2 is SNEGSKA (reference sequence). The ends were cut back, 3 bases at V and 1 base at J, with 12 bases in the middle. For the CDR3, the DNA is TGCAGTGCTAGCGATCCGGGACAGAACACTGAAGCTTTCTTT. Its translation is CSASDPGQNTEAFF.

The V gene is TRBV20-1, the J gene TRBJ2-2; weak D call: TRBD2 (6 bases). Deletions cut 1 base from V and 1 base from J, with 13 bases between. CDR3 length: 16 residues. The V gene's germline CDR1 is DFQATT and CDR2 SNEGSKA (reference sequence). The CDR3 sequence is CSARALGRGNTGELFF. CDR3 nucleotides: TGCAGTGCTAGAGCCCTGGGGCGGGGGAACACCGGGGAGCTGTTTTTT.

V and J are TRBV12-5 and TRBJ2-3, with D unclear. There are 15 residues in the CDR3. CDR1 is LGHNT and CDR2 is FRNRAP in the germline V gene. Trimming removed 3 bases from V and 0 bases from J, with 10 bases in between. The CDR3 bases are TGTGCTAGTGGTTTAGGCGTTACGAGCACAGATACGCAGTATTTT. Its protein is CASGLGVTSTDTQYF.

The chain recombines TRBV11-2 with TRBJ2-7, with D maybe TRBD1 (6 bases). This CDR3 is 14 amino acids long. Trimming removed 5 bases at V and 7 bases at J, with 18 bases between. Looked up from germline, CDR1 is SGHAT and CDR2 is FQNNGV. CDR3 DNA sequence: TGTGCCAGCAGCGCCCCCAGGAGAAGGGGGGAGCAGTACTTC. Protein: CASSAPRRRGEQYF.

This clonotype came up many times. The chain couples TRBV6-1 to TRBJ1-3; D unresolved. V gave up 6 bases and J gave up 0 bases, with 9 bases separating them. The CDR3 runs to 14 residues. Germline loops: CDR1 MNHNS, CDR2 SASEGT. CDR3 in DNA: TGTGCCAGCAGGTTAGCGAGCTCTGGAAACACCATATATTTT. This sequence encodes CASRLASSGNTIYF.

This clonotype was seen only a few times. The rearrangement links TRBV4-1 to TRBJ2-5, with D unresolved. This CDR3 is 16 amino acids long. CDR1 and CDR2 from the germline V gene are MGHRA and YSYEKL. V gave up 0 bases and J gave up 2 bases, with 13 bases separating them. The CDR3 reads CASSQEGVRVQETQYF. The CDR3 region has the DNA TGCGCCAGCAGCCAAGAGGGCGTAAGAGTTCAAGAGACCCAGTACTTC.

This clonotype was observed at least ten times. The chain's CDR3 is CASTERAGAYEQYF. For the CDR3, the DNA is TGCGCCAGCACCGAAAGGGCGGGGGCCTACGAGCAGTACTTC. The chain joins TRBV10-1 to TRBJ2-7; 7 bases line up with TRBD2. Germline values: CDR1 WNHNN, CDR2 SYGVQD (reference sequence). This CDR3 is built from 14 residues. With 7 bases clipped from V and 2 bases from J, the junction kept 8 bases outside the gene matches.

This clonotype was seen repeatedly, ten times or more. V gene TRBV6-1 combines with J gene TRBJ2-5, with unresolved D. This CDR3 is 11 amino acids long. Germline CDR1 and CDR2: MNHNS and SASEGT. Between the trimmed V and J ends, which lost 5 bases and 3 bases, there was a span of 4 bases. The CDR3 here is CASSTKETQYF. In DNA form, the CDR3 reads TGTGCCAGCAGTACAAAAGAGACCCAGTACTTC.

The chain links TRBV6-5 to TRBJ2-1; possible D gene TRBD2, 6 bases. V was pared by 1 base and J by 4 bases, with 11 bases between. In germline, CDR1 is MNHEY, CDR2 SVGAGI. This CDR3 is 15 amino acids long. The CDR3 DNA reads TGTGCCAGCAGTTACTACGGGAGTTCTTACAATGAGCAGTTCTTC. Encoded protein: CASSYYGSSYNEQFF.

Worth noting for this clonotype: In this CDR3 the conserved last residue, phenylalanine or tryptophan, is missing, so a read error is likely. The chain uses TRBV28 and TRBJ1-2, with D maybe TRBD1 (6 bases). The V and J ends lost 3 bases and 2 bases respectively, with 7 bases between them. Germline V gene sequence: CDR1 MDHEN, CDR2 SYDVKM. The CDR3 consists of 13 residues. In nucleotides, the CDR3 is TGTGCCAGCAGTTTTGGACAGAACTATGGCTACACCCTC. Protein: CASSFGQNYGYTL.